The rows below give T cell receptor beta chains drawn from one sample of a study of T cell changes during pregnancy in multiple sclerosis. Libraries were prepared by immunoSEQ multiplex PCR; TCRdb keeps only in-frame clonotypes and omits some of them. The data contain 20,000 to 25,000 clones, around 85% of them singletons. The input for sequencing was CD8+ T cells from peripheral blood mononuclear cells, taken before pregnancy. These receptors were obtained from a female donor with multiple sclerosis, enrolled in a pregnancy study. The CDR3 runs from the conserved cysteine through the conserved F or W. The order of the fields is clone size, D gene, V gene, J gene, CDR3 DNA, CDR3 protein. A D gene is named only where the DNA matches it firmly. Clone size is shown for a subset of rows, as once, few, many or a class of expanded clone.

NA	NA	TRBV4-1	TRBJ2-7	TGCGCCAGCAGCCAAGAGGCCGGGGGGCTGGCCTACGAGCAGTACTTC	CASSQEAGGLAYEQYF
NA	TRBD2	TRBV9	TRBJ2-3	TGTGCCAGCAGCCCTAGCGGGAGGTCGTCCGGAGATACGCAGTATTTT	CASSPSGRSSGDTQYF
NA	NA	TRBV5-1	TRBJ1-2	TGCGCCAGCAGGCCGACCGGGAGTATTGATGGCTACACCTTC	CASRPTGSIDGYTF
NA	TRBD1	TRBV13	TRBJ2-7	TGTGCCAGCAGCCCCGGGACAGAATACGAGCAGTACTTC	CASSPGTEYEQYF
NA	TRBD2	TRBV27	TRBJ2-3	TGTGCCAGCAGTTTAATGACTAGCGGGGGACCAAATACGCAGTATTTT	CASSLMTSGGPNTQYF
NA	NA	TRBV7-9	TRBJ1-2	TGTGCCAGCAGCCCTGACAGGAACTATGGCTACACCTTC	CASSPDRNYGYTF
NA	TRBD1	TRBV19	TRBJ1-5	TGTGCCAGTAGTCTTGGGACAGGGGGCGGCAATCAGCCCCAGCATTTT	CASSLGTGGGNQPQHF
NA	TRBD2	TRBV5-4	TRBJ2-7	TGTGCCAGCAGCTTCCGAGGCGGGAGCGCCCACGAGCAGTACTTC	CASSFRGGSAHEQYF
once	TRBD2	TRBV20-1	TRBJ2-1	TGCAGTGCTAGCGGCACAGCGGGGAAGTTCTTC	CSASGTAGKFF
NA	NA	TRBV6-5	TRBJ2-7	TGTGCCAGCAGCCTAGGGGGAGCGCAATACGAGCAGTACTTC	CASSLGGAQYEQYF
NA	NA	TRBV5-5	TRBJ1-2	TGTGCCAGCAGCCGCGGGGACGGCGGATCCTTAGGAGGCTACACCTTC	CASSRGDGGSLGGYTF
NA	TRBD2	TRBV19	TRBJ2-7	TGTGCCAGTAGTCCGATAGCGGGTACCTCCTACGAGCAGTACTTC	CASSPIAGTSYEQYF
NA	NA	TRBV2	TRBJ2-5	TGTGCCAGCAGGGGCCGGGCCCCGGGGAGGACCCAGTACTTC	CASRGRAPGRTQYF
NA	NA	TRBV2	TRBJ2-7	TGTGCCAGCACGGACGGGGTTCGGTACGAGCAGTACTTC	CASTDGVRYEQYF
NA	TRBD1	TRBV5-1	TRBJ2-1	TGCGCCAGCAGCTTGGGACAGGGAAACAATGAGCAGTTCTTC	CASSLGQGNNEQFF
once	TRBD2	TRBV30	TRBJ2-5	TGTGCCTGGACCCCACTGGGACTAGCGGTACCCCAAGAGACCCAGTACTTC	CAWTPLGLAVPQETQYF
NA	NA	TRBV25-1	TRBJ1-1	TGTGCCAGCAGTGAATTGACTGAAGATCCCTTGAACACTGAAGCTTTCTTT	CASSELTEDPLNTEAFF
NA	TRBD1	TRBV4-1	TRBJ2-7	TGCGCCAGCAGCCAAGAGACAGGGACCTACGAGCAGTACTTC	CASSQETGTYEQYF
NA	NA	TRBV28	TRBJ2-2	TGTGCCAGCAGCCAACAAACAAAGACTCTCACCGGGGAGCTGTTTTTT	CASSQQTKTLTGELFF
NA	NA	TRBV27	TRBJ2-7	TGTGCCAGCAGTCCCACAGGCTACGAGCAGTACTTC	CASSPTGYEQYF
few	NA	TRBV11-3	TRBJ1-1	TGTGCCAGCAGCTTAGCGGCAGGGGCCACTGAAGCTTTCTTT	CASSLAAGATEAFF
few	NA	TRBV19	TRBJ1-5	TGTGCCAGTAGTTGGGCCCCTGACGACCAGCCCCAGCATTTT	CASSWAPDDQPQHF
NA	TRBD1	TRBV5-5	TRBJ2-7	TGTGCCAGCAGCCCGCGGGACAGGAACTACGAGCAGTACTTC	CASSPRDRNYEQYF
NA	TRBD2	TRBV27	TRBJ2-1	TGTGCCAGCAGTTCAGGACTAGACGGAAGATCTTACAATGAGCAGTTCTTC	CASSSGLDGRSYNEQFF
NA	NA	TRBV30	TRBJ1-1	TGTGCCTGGAGTACTTTAGGAGGGGACACTGAAGCTTTCTTT	CAWSTLGGDTEAFF
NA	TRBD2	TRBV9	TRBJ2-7	TGTGCCAGCAGCGCCGGGACTAACGAGCAGTACTTC	CASSAGTNEQYF
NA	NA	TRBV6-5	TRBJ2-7	TGTGCCAGCAGTTACTCGACTAGGGTCGGTGAGCAGTACTTC	CASSYSTRVGEQYF
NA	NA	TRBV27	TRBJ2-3	TGTGCCAGCAGTTTCCTCACAGATACGCAGTATTTT	CASSFLTDTQYF
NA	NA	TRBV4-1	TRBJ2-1	TGCGCCAGCAGCCTCCTGCTAGGGGTGGGGAAAAATGAGCAGTTCTTC	CASSLLLGVGKNEQFF
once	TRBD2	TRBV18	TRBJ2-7	TGTGCCAGCTCACCACCCCCGGGACTAAAAAGCTCCTACGAGCAGTACTTC	CASSPPPGLKSSYEQYF
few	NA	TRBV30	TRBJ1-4	TGTGCTGGCACGGGTGAAAAACTGTTTTTT	CAGTGEKLFF
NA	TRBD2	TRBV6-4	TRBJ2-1	TGTGCCAGCAGTGGGTCTAGCGGGGGAGACTACAATGAGCAGTTCTTC	CASSGSSGGDYNEQFF
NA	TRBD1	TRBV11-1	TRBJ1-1	TGTGCCAGCAGCTTTGGCAGGGGGTCCACTGAAGCTTTCTTT	CASSFGRGSTEAFF
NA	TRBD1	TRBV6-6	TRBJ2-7	TGTGCCAGCAGACGACAGGGGCCGCCTTACGAGCAGTACTTC	CASRRQGPPYEQYF
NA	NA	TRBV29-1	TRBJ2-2	TGCAGCGTCTATAATCAGGGTCACGCCGGGGAGCTGTTTTTT	CSVYNQGHAGELFF
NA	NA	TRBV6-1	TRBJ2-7	TGTGCCAGCAGTGAACAGCGTCCCTACGAGCAGTACTTC	CASSEQRPYEQYF
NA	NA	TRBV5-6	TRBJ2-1	TGTGCCAGCAGCTTCCAAACAGGGCTTAATGAGCAGTTCTTC	CASSFQTGLNEQFF